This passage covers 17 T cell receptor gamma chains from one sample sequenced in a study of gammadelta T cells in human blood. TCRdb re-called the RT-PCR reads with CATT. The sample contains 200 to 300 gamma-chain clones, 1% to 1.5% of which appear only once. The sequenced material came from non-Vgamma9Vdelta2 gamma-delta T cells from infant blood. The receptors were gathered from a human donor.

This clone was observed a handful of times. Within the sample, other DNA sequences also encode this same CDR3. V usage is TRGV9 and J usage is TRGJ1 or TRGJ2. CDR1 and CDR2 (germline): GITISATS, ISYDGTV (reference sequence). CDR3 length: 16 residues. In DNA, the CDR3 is TGTGCATGGTGGGAGGTGCCCAGCTTCAATTATTATAAGAAACTCTTT. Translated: CAWWEVPSFNYYKKLF.

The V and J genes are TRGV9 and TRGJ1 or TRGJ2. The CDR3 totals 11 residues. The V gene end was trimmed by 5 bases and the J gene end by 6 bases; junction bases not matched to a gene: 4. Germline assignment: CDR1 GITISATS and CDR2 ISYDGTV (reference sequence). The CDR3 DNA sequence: TGTGCCTTGTGGGTGGCTTATAAGAAACTCTTT. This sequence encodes CALWVAYKKLF.

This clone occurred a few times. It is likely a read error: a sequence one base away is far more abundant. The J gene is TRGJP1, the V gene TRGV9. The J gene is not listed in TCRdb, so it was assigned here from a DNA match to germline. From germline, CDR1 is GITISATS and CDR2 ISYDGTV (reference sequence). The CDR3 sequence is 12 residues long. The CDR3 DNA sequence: TGTGCCGTGTGGGAGTCCGGTTGGTTCAAGATATTT. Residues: CAVWESGWFKIF.

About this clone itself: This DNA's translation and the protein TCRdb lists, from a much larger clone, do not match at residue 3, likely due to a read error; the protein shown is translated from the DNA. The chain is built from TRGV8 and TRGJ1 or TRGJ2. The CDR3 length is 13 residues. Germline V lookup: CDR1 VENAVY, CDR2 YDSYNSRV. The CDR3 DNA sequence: TGTGCCAACTGGGATAGGGCTCCATATAAGAAACTCTTT. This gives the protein CANWDRAPYKKLF.

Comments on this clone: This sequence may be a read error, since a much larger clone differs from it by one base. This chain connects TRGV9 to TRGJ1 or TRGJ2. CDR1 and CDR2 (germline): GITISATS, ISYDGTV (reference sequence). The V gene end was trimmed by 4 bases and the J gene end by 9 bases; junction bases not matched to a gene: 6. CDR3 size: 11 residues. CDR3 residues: CALWDVSKKLF. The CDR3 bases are TGTGCCTTGTGGGACGTCAGTAAGAAACTCTTT.

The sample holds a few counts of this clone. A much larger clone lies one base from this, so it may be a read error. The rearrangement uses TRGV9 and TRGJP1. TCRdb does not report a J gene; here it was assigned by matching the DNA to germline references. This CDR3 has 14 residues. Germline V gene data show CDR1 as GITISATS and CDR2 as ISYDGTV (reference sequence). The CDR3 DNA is TGTGCATTGTGGGAGGAATTCACTGGTTGGTTCAAGATATTT. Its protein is CALWEEFTGWFKIF.

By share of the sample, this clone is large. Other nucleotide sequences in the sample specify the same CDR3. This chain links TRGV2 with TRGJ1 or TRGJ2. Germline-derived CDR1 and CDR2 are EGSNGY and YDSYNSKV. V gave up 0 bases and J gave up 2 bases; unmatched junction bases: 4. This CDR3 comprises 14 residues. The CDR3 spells CATWDGQDYYKKLF. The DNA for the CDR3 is TGTGCCACCTGGGACGGGCAGGATTATTATAAGAAACTCTTT.

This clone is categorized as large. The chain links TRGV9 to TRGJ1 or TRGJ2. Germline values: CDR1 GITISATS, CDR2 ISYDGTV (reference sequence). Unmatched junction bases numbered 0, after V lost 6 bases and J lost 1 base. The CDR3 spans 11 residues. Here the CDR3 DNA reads TGTGCCTTGTGGAATTATTATAAGAAACTCTTT. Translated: CALWNYYKKLF.

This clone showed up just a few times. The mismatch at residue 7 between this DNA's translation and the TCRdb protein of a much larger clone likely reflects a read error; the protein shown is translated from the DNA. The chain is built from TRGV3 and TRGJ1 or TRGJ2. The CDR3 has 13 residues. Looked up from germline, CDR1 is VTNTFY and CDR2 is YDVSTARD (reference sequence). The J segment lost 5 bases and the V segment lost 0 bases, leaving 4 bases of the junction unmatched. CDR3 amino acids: CATWDRPNYKKLF. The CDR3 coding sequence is TGTGCCACCTGGGACAGGCCGAATTATAAGAAACTCTTT.

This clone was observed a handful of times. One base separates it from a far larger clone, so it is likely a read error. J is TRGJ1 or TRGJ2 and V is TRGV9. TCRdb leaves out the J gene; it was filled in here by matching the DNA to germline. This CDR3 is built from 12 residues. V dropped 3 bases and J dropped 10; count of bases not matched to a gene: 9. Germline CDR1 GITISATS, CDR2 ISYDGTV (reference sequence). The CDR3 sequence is CALWELAWKKLF. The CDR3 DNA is TGTGCCTTGTGGGAGCTGGCCTGGAAGAAACTCTTT.

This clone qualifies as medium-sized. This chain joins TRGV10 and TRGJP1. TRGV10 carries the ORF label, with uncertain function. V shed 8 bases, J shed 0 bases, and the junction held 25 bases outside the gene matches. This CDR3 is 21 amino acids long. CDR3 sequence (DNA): TGTGCTGCGTGGGATTATTATCTCCGAAGGTCACCAAATACCACTGGTTGGTTCAAGATATTT. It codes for CAAWDYYLRRSPNTTGWFKIF.

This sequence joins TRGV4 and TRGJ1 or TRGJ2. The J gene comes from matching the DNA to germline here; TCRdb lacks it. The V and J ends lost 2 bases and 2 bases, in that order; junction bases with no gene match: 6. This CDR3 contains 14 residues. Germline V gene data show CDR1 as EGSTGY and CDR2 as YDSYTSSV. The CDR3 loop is CATWDESYYYKKLF. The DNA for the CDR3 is TGTGCCACCTGGGATGAGAGTTATTATTATAAGAAACTCTTT.

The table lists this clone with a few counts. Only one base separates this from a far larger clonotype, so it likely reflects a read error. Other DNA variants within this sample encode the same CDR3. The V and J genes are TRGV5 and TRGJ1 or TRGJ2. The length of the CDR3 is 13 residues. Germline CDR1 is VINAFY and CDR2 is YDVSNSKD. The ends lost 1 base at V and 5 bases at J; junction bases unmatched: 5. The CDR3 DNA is TGTGCCACCTGGGACAGACTGAATTATAAGAAACTCTTT. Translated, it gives CATWDRLNYKKLF.

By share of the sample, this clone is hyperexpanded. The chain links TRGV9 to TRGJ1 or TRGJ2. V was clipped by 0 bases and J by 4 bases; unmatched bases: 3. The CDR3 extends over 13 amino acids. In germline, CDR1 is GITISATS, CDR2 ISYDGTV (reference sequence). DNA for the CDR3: TGTGCCTTGTGGGAGGTGTGGTATTATAAGAAACTCTTT. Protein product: CALWEVWYYKKLF.

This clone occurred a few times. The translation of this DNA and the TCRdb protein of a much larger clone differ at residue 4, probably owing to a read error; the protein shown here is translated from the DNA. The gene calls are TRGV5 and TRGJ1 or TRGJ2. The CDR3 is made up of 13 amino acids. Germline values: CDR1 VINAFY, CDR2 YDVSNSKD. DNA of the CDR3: TGTGCCACCCGGGACAGGCTGAATTATAAGAAACTCTTT. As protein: CATRDRLNYKKLF.

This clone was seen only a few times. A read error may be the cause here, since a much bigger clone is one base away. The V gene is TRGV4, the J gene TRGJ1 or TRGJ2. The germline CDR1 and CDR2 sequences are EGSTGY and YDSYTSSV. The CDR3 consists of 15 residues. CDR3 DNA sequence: TGTGCCACCGGGGATGGCCTCCAGGCGATCCGTAAGAAACTCTTT. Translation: CATGDGLQAIRKKLF.

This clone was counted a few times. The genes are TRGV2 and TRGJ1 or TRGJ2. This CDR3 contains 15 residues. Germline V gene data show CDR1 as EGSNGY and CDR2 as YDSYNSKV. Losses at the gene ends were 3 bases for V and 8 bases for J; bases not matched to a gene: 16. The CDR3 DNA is TGTGCCACCTGGGACCCAAAAACAAAGTCCGATAAGAAACTCTTT. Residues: CATWDPKTKSDKKLF.